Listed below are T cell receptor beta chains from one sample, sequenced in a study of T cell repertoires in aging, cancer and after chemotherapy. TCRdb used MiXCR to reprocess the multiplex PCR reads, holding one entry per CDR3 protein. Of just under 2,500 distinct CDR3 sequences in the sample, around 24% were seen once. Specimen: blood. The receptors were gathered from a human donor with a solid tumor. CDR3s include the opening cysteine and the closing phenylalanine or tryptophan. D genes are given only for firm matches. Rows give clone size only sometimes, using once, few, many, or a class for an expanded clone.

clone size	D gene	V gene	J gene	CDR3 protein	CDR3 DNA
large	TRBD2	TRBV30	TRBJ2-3	CAWSRREGDTQYF	TGTGCCTGGAGTCGGAGGGAGGGAGATACGCAGTATTTT
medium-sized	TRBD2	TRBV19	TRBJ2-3	CATRGGNTDTQYF	TGTGCCACCCGCGGGGGGAACACAGATACGCAGTATTTT
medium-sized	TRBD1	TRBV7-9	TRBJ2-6	CASSLDRGDGANVLTF	TGTGCCAGCAGCTTAGACAGGGGGGACGGGGCCAACGTCCTGACTTTC
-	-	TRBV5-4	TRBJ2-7	CASSFIWGQNEQYF	TGTGCCAGCAGCTTTATATGGGGGCAGAACGAGCAGTACTTC
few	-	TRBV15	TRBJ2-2	CATSIPAFTSPGELFF	TGTGCCACCAGCATCCCGGCATTCACAAGTCCCGGGGAGCTGTTTTTT
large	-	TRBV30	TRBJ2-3	CAWSAKGTDTQYF	TGTGCCTGGAGTGCAAAGGGAACAGATACGCAGTATTTT
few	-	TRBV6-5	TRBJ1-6	CASSYSARSASPLHF	TGTGCCAGCAGTTACTCGGCCCGCAGCGCTTCACCCCTCCACTTT
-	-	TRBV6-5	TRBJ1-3	CASSAIGRSSGNTIYF	TGTGCCAGCAGTGCCATTGGACGGAGCTCTGGAAACACCATATATTTT
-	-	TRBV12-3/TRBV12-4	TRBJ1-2	CASSRSTGCYGYTF	TGTGCCAGCAGTCGGAGTACAGGGTGCTATGGCTACACCTTC
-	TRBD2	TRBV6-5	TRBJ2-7	CASSYPRSGAYSSVSYEQYF	TGTGCCAGCAGTTATCCCAGAAGCGGGGCCTACTCTTCTGTCTCCTACGAGCAGTACTTC
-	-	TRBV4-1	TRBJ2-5	CASSQDPGRKSGTQYF	TGCGCCAGCAGCCAGGACCCGGGACGGAAGTCAGGGACCCAGTACTTC
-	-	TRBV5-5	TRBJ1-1	CASRIPGASFFEAFF	TGTGCCAGCAGAATCCCCGGGGCCAGTTTCTTTGAAGCTTTCTTT
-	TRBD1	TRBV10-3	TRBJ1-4	CAIAGTANKKLFF	TGTGCCATTGCCGGGACAGCTAATAAAAAACTGTTTTTT
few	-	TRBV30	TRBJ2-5	CAWSGHVVTIGYQETQYF	TGTGCCTGGAGCGGTCATGTTGTGACTATTGGGTACCAAGAGACCCAGTACTTC
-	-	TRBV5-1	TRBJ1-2	CASSLEPGQIYGYTF	TGCGCCAGCAGCTTGGAACCAGGACAGATCTATGGCTACACCTTC
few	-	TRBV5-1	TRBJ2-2	CASSPRVNTGELFF	TGCGCCAGCAGCCCTAGGGTGAACACCGGGGAGCTGTTTTTT
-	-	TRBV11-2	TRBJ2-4	CASSLEGAGLIKNIQYF	TGTGCCAGCAGCTTAGAAGGGGCAGGGTTGATCAAAAACATTCAGTACTTC
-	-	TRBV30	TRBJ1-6	CAWGTGLGNSALHF	TGTGCCTGGGGCACAGGGCTGGGTAATTCAGCCCTCCACTTT
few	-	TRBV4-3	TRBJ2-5	CASSQDTSKETQYF	TGCGCCAGCAGCCAAGACACTAGCAAAGAGACCCAGTACTTC
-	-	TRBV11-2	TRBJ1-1	CAVSRGNTEAFF	TGTGCCGTCAGTAGGGGGAACACTGAAGCTTTCTTT
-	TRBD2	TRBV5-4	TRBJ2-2	CASSPAYERGANTGELFF	TGTGCCAGCAGCCCAGCGTACGAGCGGGGTGCGAACACCGGGGAGCTGTTTTTT
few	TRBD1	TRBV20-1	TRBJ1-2	CSARDLSSGGQGYTF	TGCAGTGCTAGAGACCTATCCTCTGGGGGACAGGGCTACACCTTC
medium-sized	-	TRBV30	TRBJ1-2	CAWSVRTVLGGYTF	TGTGCCTGGAGTGTCCGGACAGTTCTTGGTGGCTACACCTTC
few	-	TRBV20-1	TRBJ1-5	CSARVGGGNQPQHF	TGCAGTGCTAGAGTTGGGGGTGGCAATCAGCCCCAGCATTTT
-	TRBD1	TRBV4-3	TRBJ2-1	CASSQEQGYEQFF	TGCGCCAGCAGCCAAGAACAGGGGTATGAGCAGTTCTTC
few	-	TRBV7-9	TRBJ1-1	CASSLTDRNTEAFF	TGTGCCAGCAGCTTAACAGATAGAAACACTGAAGCTTTCTTT
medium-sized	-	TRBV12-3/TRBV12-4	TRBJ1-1	CASSLAGGNTEAFF	TGTGCCAGCAGTTTAGCGGGGGGAAACACTGAAGCTTTCTTT
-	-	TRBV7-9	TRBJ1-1	CASSKGGVNTEAFF	TGTGCCAGCAGTAAAGGAGGGGTGAACACTGAAGCTTTCTTT
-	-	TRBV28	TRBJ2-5	CASKRGATQYF	TGTGCCAGCAAAAGGGGAGCGACCCAGTACTTC
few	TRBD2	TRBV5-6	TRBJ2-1	CASSWGGGRSSYNEQFF	TGTGCCAGCAGCTGGGGCGGGGGGCGGAGCTCCTACAATGAGCAGTTCTTC
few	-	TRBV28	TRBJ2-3	CASSPATSRVADTQYF	TGTGCCAGCAGTCCCGCGACTAGTAGGGTTGCAGATACGCAGTATTTT
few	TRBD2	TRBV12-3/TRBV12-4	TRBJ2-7	CASSLSGVYEQYF	TGTGCCAGCAGCTTAAGCGGGGTCTACGAGCAGTACTTC
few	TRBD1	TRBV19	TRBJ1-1	CASSIGRDSSGTEAFF	TGTGCCAGTAGTATAGGCCGGGACAGTTCGGGCACTGAAGCTTTCTTT
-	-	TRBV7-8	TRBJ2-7	CASSSQGSGYEQYF	TGTGCCAGCAGCTCCCAGGGCTCCGGATACGAGCAGTACTTC
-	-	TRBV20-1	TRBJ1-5	CSARKGDQPQHF	TGCAGTGCTAGAAAGGGAGATCAGCCCCAGCATTTT
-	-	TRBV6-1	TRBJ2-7	CASSEQRASYEQYF	TGTGCCAGCAGTGAGCAGCGGGCTTCCTACGAGCAGTACTTC